This TCR beta chain was sequenced during a study of long-term antiretroviral therapy in people with HIV. The CDR3 spans 16 residues. The trim removed 2 bases at V and 8 bases at J, leaving 12 bases unmatched. The germline V gene encodes CDR1 SGHAT and CDR2 FQDESV (reference sequence). It was version v3.0 of the immunoSEQ assay that was run at survey level. Data came from immunoSEQ multiplex PCR; TCRdb stores just in-frame clones and leaves some out. The table includes some 20,000 clones, 76% detected once. This TCR was sampled from a man aged 18 to 30 with HIV. This sample comprised unsorted PBMCs, obtained 0.5 years before starting antiretroviral therapy. The gene calls are TRBV11-1 and TRBJ2-1; 7 bases fit TRBD2. The CDR3 sequence: CASSLNGGRAFDEQFF. The CDR3 nucleotides are TGTGCCAGCAGCTTAAATGGTGGGAGGGCCTTTGATGAGCAGTTCTTC. The full variable domain, completed using reference TRBV11-1 and TRBJ2-1, is EAEVAQSPRYKITEKSQAVAFWCDPISGHATLYWYRQILGQGPELLVQFQDESVVDDSQLPKDRFSAERLKGVDSTLKIQPAELGDSAMYLCASSLNGGRAFDEQFFGPGTRLTVL.